This T cell receptor beta chain is from a study of blood T cell repertoires in COVID-19. In the study overall: The United States, Italy and Spain supplied acute and convalescent COVID-19 samples. T cells, B-cell-depleted T cells, or PBMCs provided the cDNA or gDNA that served as material.

This clone came up once. The CDR3 loop spans 16 amino acids. As handled by the study authors: Scientists estimated how many nucleated cells there were by amplifying reference gene primers. Only in-frame clones appear in the TCRdb table, and some are missing; sequencing was by immunoSEQ multiplex PCR. V and J calls and clone size come straight from that table; D and trimming were deduced from the DNA. The top ten hold 29% of the sample, which has 150,000 to 180,000 clones, roughly 83% seen once. The chain couples TRBV1 to TRBJ1-5. TRBV1 is tagged as a pseudogene. Sequencing was performed on peripheral blood. This receptor was identified in a woman in her sixties or seventies with acute or convalescent COVID-19. CDR3 sequence reads: CTSFLRGCEHNQPQHF. The CDR3 coding sequence is TGCACCAGCTTCTTGCGGGGGTGCGAACACAATCAGCCCCAGCATTTT.